Below are 29 T cell receptor beta chains sequenced from a single sample in a study of cytomegalovirus exposure and HLA in healthy donors. Primers included in the PCR were 60 Vbeta and 13 Jbeta primers. Sequenced by immunoSEQ multiplex PCR; TCRdb stores in-frame clones only, minus some. Here the sample spans 100,000 to 120,000 clones, 67% being singletons. Sequenced: PBMCs. The receptors shown here come from a man younger than 35 in good health and CMV-seropositive.

V usage is TRBV2 and J usage is TRBJ1-1; 10 bases map to TRBD1. CDR3 size: 15 residues. Unmatched junction bases numbered 9, after V lost 6 bases and J lost 5 bases. The germline gives CDR1 SNHLY, CDR2 FYNNEI. Written as DNA, the CDR3 is TGTGCCAGCAGGACCGGACAGGGGGTTTATACTGAAGCTTTCTTT. It encodes CASRTGQGVYTEAFF.

The rearrangement links TRBV9 to TRBJ2-2; no definite D call. Trimming shortened V by 1 base and J by 0 bases, and 13 bases separated the two germline ends. The CDR3 is 17 amino acids. CDR1 is SGDLS and CDR2 is YYNGEE in the germline V gene. For the CDR3, the DNA is TGTGCCAGCAGCGTAAATAGAGAAGTATCGAACACCGGGGAGCTGTTTTTT. It specifies CASSVNREVSNTGELFF.

This chain joins TRBV5-1 and TRBJ2-7; D might be TRBD1 (6 bases). Germline CDR1 and CDR2: SGHRS and YFSETQ. The CDR3 is 15 residues long. Trimming took off 4 bases at V and 4 bases at J, with 18 bases between the two ends. The CDR3 here is CASSPSQGKLYEQYF. In DNA, the CDR3 is TGCGCCAGCAGCCCCTCACAGGGTAAGCTGTACGAGCAGTACTTC.

The chain has TRBV27 and TRBJ2-7; 9 nucleotides line up with TRBD1. Germline CDR1 is MNHEY and CDR2 is SMNVEV (reference sequence). The CDR3 is 12 residues long. Trimming took 5 bases from V and 7 from J; bases not matched to a gene: 3. The CDR3 sequence: CASSGTGREQYV. The CDR3 DNA reads TGTGCCAGCAGTGGGACAGGGAGGGAGCAGTACGTC.

This sequence joins TRBV2 and TRBJ1-5, with TRBD1 identical over 12 bases. The ends lost 7 bases at V and 5 bases at J; junction bases unmatched: 3. Per the germline V gene, CDR1 is SNHLY and CDR2 is FYNNEI. The length of the CDR3 is 14 residues. The CDR3 DNA reads TGTGCCAGCACCGGGACAGGGGGCCATCAGCCCCAGCATTTT. Translating gives CASTGTGGHQPQHF.

The sample holds a few counts of this clone. The rearrangement links TRBV29-1 to TRBJ1-4; D is perhaps TRBD1 (5 bases). CDR3 size: 14 residues. The germline gives CDR1 SQVTM, CDR2 ANQGSEA. V lost 6 bases and J 4 bases, leaving 15 bases between the germline ends. CDR3 amino acids: CSVRMGLINEKLFF. The CDR3, as DNA: TGCAGCGTGCGAATGGGACTGATTAATGAAAAACTGTTTTTT.

This clone showed up just a few times. The V call is TRBV5-4, the J call TRBJ1-1; a weak D match, TRBD1 (6 bases). The CDR3 runs 18 residues. Germline V gives CDR1 SGHNT, CDR2 YYREEE (reference sequence). Trimming shortened V by 2 bases and J by 3 bases, and 23 bases separated the two germline ends. The CDR3 nucleotides read TGTGCCAGCAGCTTAGCTCCTCATGAACAGGGAAGGGACACTGAAGCTTTCTTT. It yields the protein CASSLAPHEQGRDTEAFF. The variable domain in full, with the rest retrieved from reference TRBV5-4 and TRBJ1-1, is ETGVTQSPTHLIKTRGQQVTLRCSSQSGHNTVSWYQQALGQGPQFIFQYYREEENGRGNFPPRFSGLQFPNYSSELNVNALELDDSALYLCASSLAPHEQGRDTEAFFGQGTRLTVV.

The chain recombines TRBV6-6 with TRBJ1-2; D is possibly TRBD1 (5 bases). Germline-derived CDR1 and CDR2 are MNHNY and SVGAGI (reference sequence). V lost 1 base to trimming and J lost 5 bases, with 8 bases between them. The CDR3 consists of 13 residues. This CDR3 reads CASSYLAGYGYTF. CDR3 nucleotides: TGTGCCAGCAGTTACTTGGCAGGGTATGGCTACACCTTC.

This clone turned up a few times. The chain uses TRBV6-5 and TRBJ1-1, with D possibly TRBD1 on 5 matching bases. In germline, CDR1 is MNHEY, CDR2 SVGAGI. This CDR3 region has 13 residues. V lost 6 bases and J lost 1, with 9 bases in between. The CDR3 is CASSRGQNTEAFF. CDR3 in DNA: TGTGCCAGCAGCCGCGGACAGAACACTGAAGCTTTCTTT.

The chain combines TRBV5-6 with TRBJ2-1; D possibly corresponds to TRBD1 (5 bases). Germline loops: CDR1 SGHDT, CDR2 YYEEEE. CDR3 length equals 17 residues. Trimming left V 4 bases short and J 0 bases short, with 17 bases between. The chain's CDR3 is CASSPVRSTGSYNEQFF. As DNA, the CDR3 is TGTGCCAGCAGCCCCGTCAGGTCAACAGGCTCCTACAATGAGCAGTTCTTC.

The rearrangement uses TRBV25-1 and TRBJ1-1; 11 bases are a match to TRBD1. Germline V gene sequence: CDR1 MGHDK, CDR2 SYGVNS. The CDR3 spans 15 residues. V shed 6 bases and J 7 bases; nucleotides not matched to a gene: 10. The CDR3 spells CASRDPGQGAHEAFF. CDR3 coding DNA: TGTGCCAGCAGAGACCCCGGACAGGGGGCTCATGAAGCTTTCTTT.

This clone was seen a few times. V and J are TRBV11-2 and TRBJ1-3; D gene uncertain. Germline CDR1 is SGHAT and CDR2 is FQNNGV. CDR3 size: 14 residues. V was shortened by 5 bases and J by 4 bases, with 12 bases between the two germline ends. CDR3 sequence reads: CASSQAVGGNTIYF. The CDR3 DNA sequence: TGTGCCAGCAGCCAGGCAGTTGGGGGAAACACCATATATTTT.

The chain joins TRBV5-4 to TRBJ1-2, with a possible D match to TRBD1 (6 bases). The CDR3 is 11 amino acids. Germline V gives CDR1 SGHNT, CDR2 YYREEE (reference sequence). V dropped 5 bases and J dropped 13 bases, with 15 bases sitting between them. For the CDR3, the DNA is TGTGCCAGCAGTAAAACCGGGACACCCACCTTC. Translation: CASSKTGTPTF.

This rearrangement joins TRBV5-1 to TRBJ2-1, with D possibly being TRBD1 (6 bases). CDR1 and CDR2 (germline): SGHRS, YFSETQ. V gave up 6 bases and J gave up 4 bases, with 8 bases separating them. The CDR3 runs 12 residues. This chain's CDR3 is CASTTGYNEQFF. For the CDR3, the DNA is TGCGCCAGCACTACAGGGTACAATGAGCAGTTCTTC.

This clone was detected a few times. The rearrangement uses TRBV19 and TRBJ1-4, with D perhaps TRBD1 (6 bases). The germline CDR1 and CDR2 sequences are LNHDA and SQIVND (reference sequence). The V end was cut by 3 bases, the J end by 4 bases, with 12 bases between. This CDR3 contains 15 residues. The CDR3 DNA reads as TGTGCCAGTAGTATCCCGGGACACGGTAATGAAAAACTGTTTTTT. Translated, it gives CASSIPGHGNEKLFF. Full variable domain (outside the CDR3, taken from reference TRBV19 and TRBJ1-4): DGGITQSPKYLFRKEGQNVTLSCEQNLNHDAMYWYRQDPGQGLRLIYYSQIVNDFQKGDIAEGYSVSREKKESFPLTVTSAQKNPTAFYLCASSIPGHGNEKLFFGSGTQLSVL.

The gene calls are TRBV6-5 and TRBJ1-2; 8 nucleotides agree with TRBD1. Germline values: CDR1 MNHEY, CDR2 SVGAGI. The J segment lost 6 bases and the V segment lost 6 bases, leaving 6 bases of the junction unmatched. This CDR3 is 13 amino acids long. The CDR3 coding sequence is TGTGCCAGCAGCCCGGACAGGGTGAATGGCTACACCTTC. Its translation is CASSPDRVNGYTF.

The chain is built from TRBV4-2 and TRBJ1-2, with 7 bases that match TRBD1. The CDR3 is 15 residues long. The germline V gene has CDR1 LGHNA and CDR2 YNFKEQ. The V and J ends lost 0 bases and 8 bases, in that order; junction bases with no gene match: 9. The CDR3 DNA follows: TGTGCCAGCAGCCAAGAGTTAACAGGGGTGTGGGGCTACACCTTC. It specifies CASSQELTGVWGYTF.

The genes are TRBV27 and TRBJ1-1, with unresolved D. The CDR3 spans 17 residues. Germline V gives CDR1 MNHEY, CDR2 SMNVEV (reference sequence). The V gene lost 5 bases and the J gene lost 0 bases, with 19 bases spanning the gap. CDR3 DNA: TGTGCCAGCAGTCAATCCCTACGGCCGGGGATGAACACTGAAGCTTTCTTT. Translation gives CASSQSLRPGMNTEAFF.

The genes are TRBV4-2 and TRBJ2-3, with D perhaps matching TRBD2 (6 bases). The CDR3 covers 16 residues. V gave up 5 bases and J gave up 4 bases, with 19 bases separating them. CDR1 is LGHNA, CDR2 YNFKEQ, per germline. The CDR3: CASSTTSSRFSDTQYF. The CDR3 DNA follows: TGTGCCAGCAGCACCACTAGCTCGAGGTTTTCAGATACGCAGTATTTT.

The V call is TRBV7-8, the J call TRBJ1-6; 7 nucleotides match TRBD1. Germline values: CDR1 SGHVS, CDR2 FQNEAQ. This CDR3 has 17 amino acids. Losses at the gene ends were 4 bases for V and 19 bases for J; bases not matched to a gene: 25. The CDR3 DNA is TGTGCCAGCAGCTCGTGGACAGGCCTCGCTAACTTGGGTTCTCCACACTTT. As protein: CASSSWTGLANLGSPHF.

V usage is TRBV25-1 and J usage is TRBJ2-2; D not certain. In germline, CDR1 is MGHDK, CDR2 SYGVNS. Trimming pared 1 base from V and 4 bases from J, leaving 10 bases between. The CDR3 sequence is 15 residues long. This CDR3 reads CASSESLISTGELFF. DNA for the CDR3: TGTGCCAGCAGTGAATCGTTAATCAGCACCGGGGAGCTGTTTTTT.

The V and J genes are TRBV2 and TRBJ2-1; D unresolved. Germline V gene lookup returns CDR1 SNHLY and CDR2 FYNNEI. The CDR3 is 12 amino acids. V lost 4 bases to trimming and J lost 8 bases, with 9 bases between them. The CDR3, as DNA: TGTGCCAGCAGTGGTGAGAGCCATGAGCAGTTCTTC. This sequence encodes CASSGESHEQFF.

The CDR3 is CASSLAGAGEETQYF. The CDR3 coding sequence is TGTGCCAGCAGCTTGGCCGGGGCGGGGGAAGAGACCCAGTACTTC. V is TRBV5-4 and J is TRBJ2-5, with 7 bases lining up with TRBD2. Germline V gene sequence: CDR1 SGHNT, CDR2 YYREEE (reference sequence). Unmatched junction bases numbered 5, after V lost 0 bases and J lost 3 bases. The CDR3 is 15 residues long.

The V call is TRBV11-2, the J call TRBJ1-1; D ambiguous. The CDR3 sequence is 12 residues long. Trimming removed 2 bases from V and 11 bases from J, with 12 bases in between. Germline V CDR1 and CDR2: SGHAT, FQNNGV. This CDR3 is CASSLSRRSAFF. CDR3 DNA: TGTGCCAGCAGCTTATCCAGGAGGAGCGCTTTCTTT.

The V call is TRBV5-8, the J call TRBJ1-2, with D maybe TRBD1 (6 bases). The V gene lost 3 bases and the J gene lost 5 bases, with 14 bases spanning the gap. Germline CDR1 SGHTS, CDR2 YDEGEE. This CDR3 contains 14 residues. The CDR3 loop is CASSSRGAGYGYTF. CDR3 in DNA: TGTGCCAGCAGCTCTCGGGGGGCAGGGTATGGCTACACCTTC.

The V call is TRBV5-6, the J call TRBJ2-1; D perhaps matches TRBD1 (5 bases). This CDR3 is 13 amino acids long. Germline loops: CDR1 SGHDT, CDR2 YYEEEE. The germline V and J ends were trimmed by 4 bases and 5 bases, with 10 bases remaining between them. The CDR3 region is CASSGTGDNEQFF. As DNA, the CDR3 is TGTGCCAGCAGCGGAACAGGAGACAATGAGCAGTTCTTC.

The genes are TRBV11-3 and TRBJ1-1; D gene unclear. V lost 5 bases, J lost 1 base, and 5 bases lay in between. The CDR3 consists of 12 residues. CDR1 is SGHNT and CDR2 is YENEEA in the germline V gene. The CDR3 region is CASSRENTEAFF. The CDR3 coding sequence is TGTGCCAGCAGCCGGGAGAACACTGAAGCTTTCTTT.

J is TRBJ1-1 and V is TRBV7-9, with 9 bases fitting TRBD1. This CDR3 region has 15 residues. V dropped 0 bases and J dropped 5; count of bases not matched to a gene: 4. Per the germline V gene, CDR1 is SEHNR and CDR2 is FQNEAQ (reference sequence). CDR3: CASSLAQGAGTEAFF. CDR3 nucleotide sequence: TGTGCCAGCAGCTTAGCACAGGGGGCGGGAACTGAAGCTTTCTTT. The variable domain in full, with the rest retrieved from reference TRBV7-9 and TRBJ1-1, is DTGVSQNPRHKITKRGQNVTFRCDPISEHNRLYWYRQTLGQGPEFLTYFQNEAQLEKSRLLSDRFSAERPKGSFSTLEIQRTEQGDSAMYLCASSLAQGAGTEAFFGQGTRLTVV.

The V gene is TRBV15, the J gene TRBJ2-5; D perhaps matches TRBD2 (6 bases). The better agreement between TRBJ2-7 and the DNA end casts doubt on the J call. Germline CDR1 and CDR2: LNHNV and YYDKDF (reference sequence). This CDR3 is 15 amino acids long. The CDR3 DNA reads TGTGCCACCAGCAGCCCGACAGCGGGTTCCTACGAGCAGTACTTC. Translated, it gives CATSSPTAGSYEQYF.